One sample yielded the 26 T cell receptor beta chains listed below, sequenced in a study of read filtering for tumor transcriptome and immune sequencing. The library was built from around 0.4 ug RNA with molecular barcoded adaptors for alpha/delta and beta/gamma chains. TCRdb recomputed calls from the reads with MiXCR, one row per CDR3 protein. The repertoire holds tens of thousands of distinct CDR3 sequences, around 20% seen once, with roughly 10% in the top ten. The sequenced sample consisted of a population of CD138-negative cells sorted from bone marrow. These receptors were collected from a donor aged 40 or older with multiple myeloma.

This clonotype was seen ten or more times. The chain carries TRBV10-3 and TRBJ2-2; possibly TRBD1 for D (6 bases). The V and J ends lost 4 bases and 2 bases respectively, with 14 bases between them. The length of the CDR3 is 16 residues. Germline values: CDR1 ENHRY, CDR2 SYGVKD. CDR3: CAISGNRASNTGELFF. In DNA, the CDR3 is TGTGCCATCAGTGGAAACAGGGCGTCCAACACCGGGGAGCTGTTTTTT.

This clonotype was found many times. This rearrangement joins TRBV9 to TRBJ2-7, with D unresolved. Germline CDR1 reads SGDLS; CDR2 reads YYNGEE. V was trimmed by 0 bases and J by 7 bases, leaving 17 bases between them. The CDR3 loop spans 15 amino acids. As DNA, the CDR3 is TGTGCCAGCAGCGTAGGCGGCGATCCGGGTGGGGAGCAGTACTTC. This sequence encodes CASSVGGDPGGEQYF.

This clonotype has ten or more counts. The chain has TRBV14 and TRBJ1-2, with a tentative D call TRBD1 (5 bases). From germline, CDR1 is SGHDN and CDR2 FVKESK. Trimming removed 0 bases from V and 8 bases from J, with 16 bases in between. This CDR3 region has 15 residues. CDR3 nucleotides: TGTGCCAGCAGCCAAGAATCGGCAGGGAGAGGCGGCTACACCTTC. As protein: CASSQESAGRGGYTF.

CDR3 nucleotide sequence: TGTGCCAGCACCCTTAGGGTCGGGTTAGGAGATCCAGATACGCAGTATTTT. Amino acid sequence: CASTLRVGLGDPDTQYF. The chain has TRBV13 and TRBJ2-3; D is unresolved. The V and J ends lost 7 bases and 4 bases respectively, with 24 bases between them. The CDR3 covers 17 residues. Germline V gives CDR1 PRHDT, CDR2 FYEKMQ (reference sequence).

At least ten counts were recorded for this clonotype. DNA of the CDR3: TGTGCCAGCAGTCCGTATCAGGGTCCCAATGAGCAGTTCTTC. This codes for CASSPYQGPNEQFF. The V gene is TRBV12-3 or TRBV12-4, the J gene TRBJ2-1; weak D call: TRBD1 (5 bases). CDR3 length: 14 amino acids. With 5 bases removed from V and 6 bases from J, the gap between germline ends came to 14 bases.

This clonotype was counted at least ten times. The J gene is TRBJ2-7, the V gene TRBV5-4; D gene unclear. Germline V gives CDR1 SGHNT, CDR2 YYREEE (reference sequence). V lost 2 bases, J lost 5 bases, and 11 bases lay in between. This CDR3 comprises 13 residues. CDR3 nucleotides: TGTGCCAGCAGCTTCGAACTTTCGAACGAGCAGTACTTC. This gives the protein CASSFELSNEQYF.

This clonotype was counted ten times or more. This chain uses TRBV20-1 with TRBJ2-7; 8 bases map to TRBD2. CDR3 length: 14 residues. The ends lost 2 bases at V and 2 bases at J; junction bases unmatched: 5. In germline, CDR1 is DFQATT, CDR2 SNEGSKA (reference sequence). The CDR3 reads CSARTAGEPYEQYF. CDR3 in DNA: TGCAGTGCTAGAACAGCGGGAGAGCCCTACGAGCAGTACTTC.

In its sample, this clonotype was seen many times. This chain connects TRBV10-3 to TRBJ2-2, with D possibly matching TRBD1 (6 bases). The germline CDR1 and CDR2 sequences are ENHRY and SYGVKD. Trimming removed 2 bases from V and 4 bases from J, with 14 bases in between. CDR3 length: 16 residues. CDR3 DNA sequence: TGTGCCATCAGTGAGAACCGGGACACCTTCACCGGGGAGCTGTTTTTT. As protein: CAISENRDTFTGELFF.

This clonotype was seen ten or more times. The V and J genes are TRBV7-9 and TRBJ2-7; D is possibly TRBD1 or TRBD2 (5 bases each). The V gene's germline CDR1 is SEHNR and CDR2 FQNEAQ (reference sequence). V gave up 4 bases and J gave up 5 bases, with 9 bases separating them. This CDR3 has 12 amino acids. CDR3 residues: CASSSGTNEQYF. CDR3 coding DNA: TGTGCCAGCAGCTCCGGGACCAACGAGCAGTACTTC.

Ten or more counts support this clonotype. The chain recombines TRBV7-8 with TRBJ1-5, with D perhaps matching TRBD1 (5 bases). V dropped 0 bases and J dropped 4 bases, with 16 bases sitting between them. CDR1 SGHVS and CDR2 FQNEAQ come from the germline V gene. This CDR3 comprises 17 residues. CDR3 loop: CASSLALSGARNQPQHF. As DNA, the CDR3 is TGTGCCAGCAGCTTAGCGCTAAGCGGGGCACGGAATCAGCCCCAGCATTTT. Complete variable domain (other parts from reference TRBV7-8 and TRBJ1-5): GAGVSQSPRYKVAKRGQDVALRCDPISGHVSLFWYQQALGQGPEFLTYFQNEAQLDKSGLPSDRFFAERPEGSVSTLKIQRTQQEDSAVYLCASSLALSGARNQPQHFGDGTRLSIL.

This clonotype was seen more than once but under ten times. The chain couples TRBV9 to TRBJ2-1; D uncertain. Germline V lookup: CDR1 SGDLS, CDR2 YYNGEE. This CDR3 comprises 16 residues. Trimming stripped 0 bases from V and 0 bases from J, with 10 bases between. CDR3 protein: CASSVGIVSSYNEQFF. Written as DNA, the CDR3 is TGTGCCAGCAGCGTAGGAATCGTAAGCTCCTACAATGAGCAGTTCTTC.

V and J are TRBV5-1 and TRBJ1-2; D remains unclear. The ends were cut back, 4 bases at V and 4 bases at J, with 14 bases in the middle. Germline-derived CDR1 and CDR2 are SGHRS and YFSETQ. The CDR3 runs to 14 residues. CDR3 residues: CASSRTGPSYGYTF. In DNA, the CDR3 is TGCGCCAGCAGCCGCACGGGCCCAAGCTATGGCTACACCTTC. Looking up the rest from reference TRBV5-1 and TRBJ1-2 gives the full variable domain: KAGVTQTPRYLIKTRGQQVTLSCSPISGHRSVSWYQQTPGQGLQFLFEYFSETQRNKGNFPGRFSGRQFSNSRSEMNVSTLELGDSALYLCASSRTGPSYGYTFGSGTRLTVV.

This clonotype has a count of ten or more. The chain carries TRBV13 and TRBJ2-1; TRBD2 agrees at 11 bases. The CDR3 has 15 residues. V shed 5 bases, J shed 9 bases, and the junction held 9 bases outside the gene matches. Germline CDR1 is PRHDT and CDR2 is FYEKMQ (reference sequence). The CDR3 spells CASSPTSGSKTEQFF. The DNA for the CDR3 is TGTGCCAGCAGCCCCACTAGCGGGAGTAAGACTGAGCAGTTCTTC.

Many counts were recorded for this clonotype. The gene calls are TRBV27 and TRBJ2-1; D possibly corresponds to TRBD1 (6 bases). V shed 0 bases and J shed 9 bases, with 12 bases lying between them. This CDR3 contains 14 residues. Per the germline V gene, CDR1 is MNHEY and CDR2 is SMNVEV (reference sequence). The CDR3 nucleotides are TGTGCCAGCAGTTTATCGGGGGCAAAGAGTGAGCAGTTCTTC. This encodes CASSLSGAKSEQFF.

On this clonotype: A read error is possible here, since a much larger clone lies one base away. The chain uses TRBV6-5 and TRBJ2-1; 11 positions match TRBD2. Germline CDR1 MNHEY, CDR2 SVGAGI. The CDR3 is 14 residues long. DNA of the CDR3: TGTGCCAGCAGTATAGCGGGAGGGTACAATGAGCGGTTCTTC. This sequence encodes CASSIAGGYNERFF.

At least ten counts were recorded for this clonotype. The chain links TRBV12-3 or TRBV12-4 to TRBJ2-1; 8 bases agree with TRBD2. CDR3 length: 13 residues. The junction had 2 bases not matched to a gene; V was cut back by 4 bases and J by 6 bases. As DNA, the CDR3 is TGTGCCAGCAGTTCCGGGACTAGCAATGAGCAGTTCTTC. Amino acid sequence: CASSSGTSNEQFF.

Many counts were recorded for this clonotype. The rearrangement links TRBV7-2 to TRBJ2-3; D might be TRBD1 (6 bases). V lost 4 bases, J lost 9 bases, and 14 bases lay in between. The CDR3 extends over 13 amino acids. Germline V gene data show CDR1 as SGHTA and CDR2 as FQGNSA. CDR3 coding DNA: TGTGCCAGCAGCTCCAACCCGAGGGGGACGCAGTATTTT. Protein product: CASSSNPRGTQYF.

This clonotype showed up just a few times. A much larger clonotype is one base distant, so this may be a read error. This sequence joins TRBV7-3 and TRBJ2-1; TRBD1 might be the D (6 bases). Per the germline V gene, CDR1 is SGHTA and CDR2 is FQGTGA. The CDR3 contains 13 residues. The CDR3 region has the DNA TGTGCCATCAGCCAACAGGGTGGTGATGAGCAGTTCTTC. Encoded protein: CAISQQGGDEQFF.

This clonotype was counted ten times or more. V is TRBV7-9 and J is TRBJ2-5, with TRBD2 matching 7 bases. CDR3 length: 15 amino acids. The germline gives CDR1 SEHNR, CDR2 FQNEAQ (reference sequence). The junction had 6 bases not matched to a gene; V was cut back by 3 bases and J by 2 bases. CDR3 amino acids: CASSFPLAVQETQYF. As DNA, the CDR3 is TGTGCCAGCAGCTTCCCTCTAGCGGTGCAAGAGACCCAGTACTTC.

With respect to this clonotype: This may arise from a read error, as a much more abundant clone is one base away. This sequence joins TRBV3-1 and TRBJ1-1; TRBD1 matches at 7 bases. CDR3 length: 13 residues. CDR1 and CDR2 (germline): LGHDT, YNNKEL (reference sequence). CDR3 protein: CASSPPTGREASF. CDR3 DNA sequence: TGTGCCAGCAGCCCACCGACAGGGCGGGAAGCTTCCTTT.

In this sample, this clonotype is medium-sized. The CDR3 nucleotides are TGCAGTGCGAAGGGGACCTACAATGAGCAGTTCTTC. This codes for CSAKGTYNEQFF. The genes are TRBV20-1 and TRBJ2-1, with D perhaps TRBD1 (5 bases). CDR3 length: 12 amino acids. Looked up from germline, CDR1 is DFQATT and CDR2 is SNEGSKA (reference sequence). Trimming took 6 bases from V and 2 from J, leaving 8 bases between them.

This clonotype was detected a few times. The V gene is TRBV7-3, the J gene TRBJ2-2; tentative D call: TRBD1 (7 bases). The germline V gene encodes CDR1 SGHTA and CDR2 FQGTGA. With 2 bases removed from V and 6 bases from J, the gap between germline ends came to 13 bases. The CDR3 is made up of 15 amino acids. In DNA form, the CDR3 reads TGTGCCAGCAGCTTACGACAGGGAGGCGCCGGGGAGCTGTTTTTT. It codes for CASSLRQGGAGELFF. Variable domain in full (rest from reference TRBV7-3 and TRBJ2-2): GAGVSQTPSNKVTEKGKYVELRCDPISGHTALYWYRQSLGQGPEFLIYFQGTGAADDSGLPNDRFFAVRPEGSVSTLKIQRTERGDSAVYLCASSLRQGGAGELFFGEGSRLTVL.

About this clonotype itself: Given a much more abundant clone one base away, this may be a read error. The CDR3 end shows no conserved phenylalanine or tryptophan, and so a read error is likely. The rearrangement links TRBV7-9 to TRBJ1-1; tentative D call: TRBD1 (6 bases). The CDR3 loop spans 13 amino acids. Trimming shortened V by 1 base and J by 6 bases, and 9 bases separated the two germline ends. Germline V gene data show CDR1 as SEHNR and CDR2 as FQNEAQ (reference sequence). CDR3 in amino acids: CASSLEAGAEAFY. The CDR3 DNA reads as TGTGCCAGCAGCTTAGAGGCAGGGGCTGAAGCTTTCTAT.

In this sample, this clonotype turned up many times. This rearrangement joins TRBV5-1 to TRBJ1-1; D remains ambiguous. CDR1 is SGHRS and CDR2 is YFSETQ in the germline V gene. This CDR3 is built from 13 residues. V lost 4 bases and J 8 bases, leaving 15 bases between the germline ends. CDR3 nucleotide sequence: TGCGCCAGCAGCCCGGAAGGTAGACTCGAAGCTTTCTTT. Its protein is CASSPEGRLEAFF.

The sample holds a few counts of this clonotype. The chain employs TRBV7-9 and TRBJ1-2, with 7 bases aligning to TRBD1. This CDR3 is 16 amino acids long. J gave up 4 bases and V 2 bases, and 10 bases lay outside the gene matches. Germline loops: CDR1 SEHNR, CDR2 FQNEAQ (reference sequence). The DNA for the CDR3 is TGTGCCAGCAGCTTACAGGGACAGCCCAGGGGCTATGGCTACACCTTC. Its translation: CASSLQGQPRGYGYTF.

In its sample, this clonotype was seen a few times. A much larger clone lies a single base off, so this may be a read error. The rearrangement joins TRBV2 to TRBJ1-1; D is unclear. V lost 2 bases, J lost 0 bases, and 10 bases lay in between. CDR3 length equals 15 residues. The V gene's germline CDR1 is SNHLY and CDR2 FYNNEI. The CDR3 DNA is TGTGCCAGCAGTGAATCGGTAGCCGTGAACACTGAAGCTTTCTTT. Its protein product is CASSESVAVNTEAFF.